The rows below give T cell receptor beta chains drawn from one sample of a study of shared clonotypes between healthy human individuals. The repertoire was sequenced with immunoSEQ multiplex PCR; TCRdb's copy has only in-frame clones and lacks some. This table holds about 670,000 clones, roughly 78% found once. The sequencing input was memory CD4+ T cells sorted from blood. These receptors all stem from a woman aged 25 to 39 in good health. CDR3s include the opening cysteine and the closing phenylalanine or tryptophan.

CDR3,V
CASSLASGPDNSPLHF,TRBV5-4
CASSYSGLAGYNEQFF,TRBV6-9
CASSGLYASYEQYF,TRBV6-1
CASSRTTSGRVGSTGELFF,TRBV11-2
CASTGRQNTEAFF,TRBV2
CASSEGRSPSGSGQFF,TRBV19
CASSHRSGPQPQHF,TRBV28
CASTSRHHRGLYNEQFF,TRBV28
CASLPVGGSQPQHF,TRBV6-1
CAWKGDYGGKQYF,TRBV30
CASRPAGTGAYGYTF,TRBV28
CASTSRESSYNEQFF,TRBV19
CSVDKGKNIQYF,TRBV29-1
CASSITSGRDTGELFF,TRBV5-1
CASSYSSYRNNSPLHF,TRBV6-6
CAWSIQGGSGNTIYF,TRBV30
CASSLENEQFF,TRBV5-1
CAWVTEIYGYTF,TRBV30
CASSQPSGGKVTEAFF,TRBV4-1
CASSLRLGLVYEQFF,TRBV21-1
CASSESRVGGTGELFF,TRBV25-1
CSAFTQYGYTF,TRBV20-1
CASSLADRGLNQPQHF,TRBV7-8
CASSPEGTNEKLFF,TRBV6-5
CASSLGLANTGELFF,TRBV18
CASSPEDSSYEQYF,TRBV18
CAWSGPSGLSYEQYF,TRBV30
CASSPSGAQRYEQYF,TRBV2
CASRLTSDPISDTQYF,TRBV7-6
CASSLGALTYNEQFF,TRBV7-2
CATSRVLGPKSSYEQYF,TRBV15
CASGGGYTF,TRBV28
CASSQTATNEKLFF,TRBV18
CASSIQGNTEAFF,TRBV19
CASSLAGQGWDTQYF,TRBV27
CASSTRQGLTDTQYF,TRBV19
CASSKEQGLNQETQYF,TRBV21-1
CASSPTEITGELFF,TRBV18
CASSATETQYF,TRBV2
CASSLAGESGYTF,TRBV7-6